Listed below are T cell receptor beta chains from one sample, sequenced in a study of blood T cell repertoires in COVID-19. Some clones are missing from TCRdb's copy, which holds only in-frame ones; the method was immunoSEQ multiplex PCR. The sample lists roughly 200,000 clones; around nine tenths were seen once. Input material: peripheral blood. The receptors were sampled from a man between 40 and 49 years old with acute or convalescent COVID-19. Both conserved end residues are part of each CDR3. The order of the fields is D gene, V gene, clone size, J gene, CDR3 protein, CDR3 DNA. The D gene is left open where the match is weak. Clone sizes are given selectively: once, few, many, or a class where the clone is expanded.

d_gene: NA; v_gene: TRBV5-5; abundance: few; j_gene: TRBJ1-4; CDR3aa: CASSLVARQAAGEKLFF; CDR3nt: TGTGCCAGCAGCTTGGTCGCGAGGCAGGCTGCGGGTGAAAAACTGTTTTTT
d_gene: NA; v_gene: TRBV4-2; abundance: NA; j_gene: TRBJ2-1; CDR3aa: CASSQETGYYNEQFF; CDR3nt: TGTGCCAGCAGCCAAGAGACAGGCTACTACAATGAGCAGTTCTTC
d_gene: NA; v_gene: TRBV30; abundance: NA; j_gene: TRBJ1-3; CDR3aa: CAWSARQGGGNTIYF; CDR3nt: TGTGCCTGGAGTGCAAGGCAGGGCGGTGGAAACACCATATATTTT
d_gene: NA; v_gene: TRBV5-1; abundance: NA; j_gene: TRBJ1-5; CDR3aa: CASSLRGGNQPQHF; CDR3nt: TGCGCCAGCAGCCTCAGGGGTGGCAATCAGCCCCAGCATTTT
d_gene: NA; v_gene: TRBV6-6; abundance: NA; j_gene: TRBJ1-1; CDR3aa: CASRIRDIMNTEAFF; CDR3nt: TGTGCCAGCAGAATCCGGGACATCATGAACACTGAAGCTTTCTTT
d_gene: TRBD1; v_gene: TRBV5-1; abundance: NA; j_gene: TRBJ2-7; CDR3aa: CASSRWDRETYEQYF; CDR3nt: TGCGCCAGCAGCCGGTGGGACAGGGAGACCTACGAGCAGTACTTC
d_gene: NA; v_gene: TRBV7-2; abundance: NA; j_gene: TRBJ2-7; CDR3aa: CASSSEGQGEQYF; CDR3nt: TGTGCCAGCAGCTCAGAAGGACAAGGCGAGCAGTACTTC
d_gene: NA; v_gene: TRBV15; abundance: NA; j_gene: TRBJ1-1; CDR3aa: CATSLDRNTEAFF; CDR3nt: TGTGCCACCAGCTTGGACAGGAACACTGAAGCTTTCTTT
d_gene: TRBD1; v_gene: TRBV30; abundance: NA; j_gene: TRBJ1-2; CDR3aa: CAWRAGGQGGGGYTF; CDR3nt: TGTGCCTGGCGCGCTGGGGGACAGGGCGGGGGGGGCTACACCTTC
d_gene: TRBD1; v_gene: TRBV5-1; abundance: NA; j_gene: TRBJ1-5; CDR3aa: CASRNIEGQGRQPQHF; CDR3nt: TGCGCCAGCCGCAACATAGAGGGACAGGGGAGACAGCCCCAGCATTTT
d_gene: NA; v_gene: TRBV24-1; abundance: NA; j_gene: TRBJ2-1; CDR3aa: CATSDYDISYNEQFF; CDR3nt: TGTGCCACCAGTGACTACGACATCTCCTACAATGAGCAGTTCTTC
d_gene: TRBD2; v_gene: TRBV6-2/TRBV6-3; abundance: NA; j_gene: TRBJ2-1; CDR3aa: CASSYGSLPGGAVTSYNEQFF; CDR3nt: TGTGCCAGCAGTTACGGATCCCTCCCGGGGGGGGCGGTCACCTCCTACAATGAGCAGTTCTTC
d_gene: TRBD1; v_gene: TRBV19; abundance: NA; j_gene: TRBJ2-2; CDR3aa: CASSIDLGVRDRGTRELFF; CDR3nt: TGTGCCAGTAGTATAGATCTTGGGGTTAGAGACAGGGGGACCCGGGAGCTGTTTTTT
d_gene: NA; v_gene: TRBV18; abundance: NA; j_gene: TRBJ1-5; CDR3aa: CASSPGHNSGQPQHF; CDR3nt: TGTGCCAGCTCACCGGGACATAATTCTGGTCAGCCCCAGCATTTT
d_gene: NA; v_gene: TRBV5-1; abundance: NA; j_gene: TRBJ2-7; CDR3aa: CASSLAQGTGTYEQYF; CDR3nt: TGCGCCAGCAGCTTGGCCCAGGGGACGGGGACCTACGAGCAGTACTTC
d_gene: TRBD1; v_gene: TRBV19; abundance: NA; j_gene: TRBJ1-4; CDR3aa: CASSPTGTGKKLFF; CDR3nt: TGTGCCAGTAGTCCTACCGGGACAGGGAAAAAACTGTTTTTT
d_gene: NA; v_gene: TRBV7-9; abundance: NA; j_gene: TRBJ2-3; CDR3aa: CASSTQGYTDTQYF; CDR3nt: TGTGCCAGCAGCACCCAGGGCTACACAGATACGCAGTATTTT
d_gene: TRBD2; v_gene: TRBV7-7; abundance: NA; j_gene: TRBJ2-5; CDR3aa: CASSLVSGGASETQYF; CDR3nt: TGTGCTAGCAGCTTAGTTAGCGGGGGGGCCTCAGAGACCCAGTACTTC
d_gene: NA; v_gene: TRBV9; abundance: NA; j_gene: TRBJ1-1; CDR3aa: CASSVQGMGTEAFF; CDR3nt: TGTGCCAGCAGCGTACAGGGGATGGGAACTGAAGCTTTCTTT
d_gene: NA; v_gene: TRBV5-1; abundance: NA; j_gene: TRBJ2-1; CDR3aa: CASSLRSSGSLYNEQFF; CDR3nt: TGCGCCAGCAGCTTGAGATCGAGCGGGTCCCTCTACAATGAGCAGTTCTTC
d_gene: NA; v_gene: TRBV10-2; abundance: NA; j_gene: TRBJ2-7; CDR3aa: CASGRGISYEQYF; CDR3nt: TGCGCCAGCGGTAGGGGAATCTCCTACGAGCAGTACTTC
d_gene: NA; v_gene: TRBV9; abundance: NA; j_gene: TRBJ1-6; CDR3aa: CASSVRESSYNSPLHF; CDR3nt: TGTGCCAGCAGCGTTCGAGAGAGCTCCTATAATTCACCCCTCCACTTT
d_gene: TRBD1; v_gene: TRBV18; abundance: NA; j_gene: TRBJ2-3; CDR3aa: CASSPSDRGTDTQYF; CDR3nt: TGTGCCAGCTCCCCCTCTGACAGGGGCACAGATACGCAGTATTTT
d_gene: NA; v_gene: TRBV7-8; abundance: NA; j_gene: TRBJ1-3; CDR3aa: CASSVGGGNTIYF; CDR3nt: TGTGCCAGCAGCGTCGGTGGTGGAAACACCATATATTTT
d_gene: NA; v_gene: TRBV30; abundance: few; j_gene: TRBJ2-7; CDR3aa: CASVADSSYEQYF; CDR3nt: TGTGCCTCCGTCGCGGATAGCTCCTACGAGCAGTACTTC
d_gene: NA; v_gene: TRBV5-1; abundance: few; j_gene: TRBJ2-2; CDR3aa: CASSLTAANTGELFF; CDR3nt: TGCGCCAGCAGCTTGACAGCCGCGAACACCGGGGAGCTGTTTTTT
d_gene: NA; v_gene: TRBV30; abundance: NA; j_gene: TRBJ1-3; CDR3aa: CASGFRQGTTGNTIYF; CDR3nt: TGTGCCTCCGGATTTAGGCAGGGGACCACTGGAAACACCATATATTTT
d_gene: TRBD1; v_gene: TRBV5-1; abundance: NA; j_gene: TRBJ1-2; CDR3aa: CASSPNRGDYGYTF; CDR3nt: TGCGCCAGCAGCCCCAACAGGGGGGACTATGGCTACACCTTC
d_gene: TRBD2; v_gene: TRBV5-1; abundance: few; j_gene: TRBJ2-7; CDR3aa: CASSASGTSGGYEQYF; CDR3nt: TGCGCCAGCAGCGCCTCCGGGACCTCGGGGGGGTACGAGCAGTACTTC
d_gene: TRBD2; v_gene: TRBV6-5; abundance: once; j_gene: TRBJ2-2; CDR3aa: CASSLTSGGVGELFF; CDR3nt: TGTGCCAGCAGTCTTACTAGCGGGGGGGTCGGGGAGCTGTTTTTT
d_gene: NA; v_gene: TRBV19; abundance: NA; j_gene: TRBJ1-2; CDR3aa: CASRTVAALDGYTF; CDR3nt: TGTGCCAGTAGAACGGTCGCGGCCCTAGATGGCTACACCTTC
d_gene: NA; v_gene: TRBV27; abundance: NA; j_gene: TRBJ1-2; CDR3aa: CASSLIYREGAYGYTF; CDR3nt: TGTGCCAGCAGTTTAATCTATCGCGAAGGGGCCTATGGCTACACCTTC
d_gene: TRBD2; v_gene: TRBV2; abundance: NA; j_gene: TRBJ2-1; CDR3aa: CASSEGTSGAFNEQFF; CDR3nt: TGTGCCAGCAGTGAGGGTACTAGCGGGGCGTTCAATGAGCAGTTCTTC
d_gene: NA; v_gene: TRBV7-3; abundance: NA; j_gene: TRBJ1-1; CDR3aa: CASSLYRNTEAFF; CDR3nt: TGTGCCAGCAGCTTGTATAGGAACACTGAAGCTTTCTTT
d_gene: NA; v_gene: TRBV2; abundance: NA; j_gene: TRBJ2-5; CDR3aa: CASSGGQYQETQYF; CDR3nt: TGTGCCAGCAGCGGGGGACAGTACCAAGAGACCCAGTACTTC
d_gene: NA; v_gene: TRBV6-5; abundance: once; j_gene: TRBJ1-1; CDR3aa: CASAETVNTEAFF; CDR3nt: TGTGCCAGCGCCGAGACAGTCAACACTGAAGCTTTCTTT
d_gene: NA; v_gene: TRBV2; abundance: NA; j_gene: TRBJ2-4; CDR3aa: CASSVTSIYIQYF; CDR3nt: TGTGCCAGCAGTGTGACAAGTATCTACATTCAGTACTTC
d_gene: TRBD2; v_gene: TRBV7-2; abundance: NA; j_gene: TRBJ2-5; CDR3aa: CASSLVKIAGGQETQYF; CDR3nt: TGTGCCAGCAGCTTAGTAAAGATAGCGGGGGGACAAGAGACCCAGTACTTC
d_gene: NA; v_gene: TRBV7-7; abundance: NA; j_gene: TRBJ2-1; CDR3aa: CASSLGQGPNEQFF; CDR3nt: TGTGCTAGCAGCTTAGGGCAGGGCCCCAATGAGCAGTTCTTC
d_gene: NA; v_gene: TRBV15; abundance: few; j_gene: TRBJ2-7; CDR3aa: CATRGSRGSYEQYF; CDR3nt: TGTGCCACCAGAGGTAGTCGCGGGTCCTACGAGCAGTACTTC